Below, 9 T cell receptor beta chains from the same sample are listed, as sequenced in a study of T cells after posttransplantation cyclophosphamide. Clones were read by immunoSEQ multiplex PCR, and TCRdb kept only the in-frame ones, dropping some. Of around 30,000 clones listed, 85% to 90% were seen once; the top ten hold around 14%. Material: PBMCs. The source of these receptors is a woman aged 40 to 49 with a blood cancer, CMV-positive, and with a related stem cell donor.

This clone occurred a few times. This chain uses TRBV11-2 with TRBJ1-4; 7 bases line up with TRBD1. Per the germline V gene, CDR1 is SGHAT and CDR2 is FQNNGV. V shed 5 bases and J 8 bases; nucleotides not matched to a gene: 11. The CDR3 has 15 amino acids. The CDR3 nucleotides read TGTGCCAGCAGCGTACGACAGGGAAGAGGGGAAAAACTGTTTTTT. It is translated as CASSVRQGRGEKLFF. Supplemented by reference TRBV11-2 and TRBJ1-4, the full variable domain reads EAGVAQSPRYKIIEKRQSVAFWCNPISGHATLYWYQQILGQGPKLLIQFQNNGVVDDSQLPKDRFSAERLKGVDSTLKIQPAKLEDSAVYLCASSVRQGRGEKLFFGSGTQLSVL.

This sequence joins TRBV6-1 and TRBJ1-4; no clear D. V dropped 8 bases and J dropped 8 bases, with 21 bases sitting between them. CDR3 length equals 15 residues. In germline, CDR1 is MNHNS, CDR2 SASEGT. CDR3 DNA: TGTGCCAGCGGAACCCTTTGGGAGTTTGGAGAAAAACTGTTTTTT. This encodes CASGTLWEFGEKLFF.

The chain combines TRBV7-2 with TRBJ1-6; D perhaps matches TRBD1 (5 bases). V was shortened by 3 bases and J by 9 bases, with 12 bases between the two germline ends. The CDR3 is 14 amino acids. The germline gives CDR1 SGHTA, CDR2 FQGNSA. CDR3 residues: CASSFREGSSPLHF. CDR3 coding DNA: TGTGCCAGCAGCTTCAGGGAGGGCAGTTCACCCCTCCACTTT.

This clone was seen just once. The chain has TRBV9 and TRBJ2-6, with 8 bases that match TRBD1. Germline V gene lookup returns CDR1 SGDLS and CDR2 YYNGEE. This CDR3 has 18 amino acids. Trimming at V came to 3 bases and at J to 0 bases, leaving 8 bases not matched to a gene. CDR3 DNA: TGTGCCAGCAGCGCCCGGGACAGGTTCAACTCTGGGGCCAACGTCCTGACTTTC. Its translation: CASSARDRFNSGANVLTF.

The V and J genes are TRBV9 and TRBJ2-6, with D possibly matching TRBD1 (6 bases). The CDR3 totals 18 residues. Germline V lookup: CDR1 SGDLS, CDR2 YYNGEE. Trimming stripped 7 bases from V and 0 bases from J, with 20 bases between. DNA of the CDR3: TGTGCCAGCGGGCAGAGACAGGCCCCCAGCTCTGGGGCCAACGTCCTGACTTTC. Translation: CASGQRQAPSSGANVLTF.

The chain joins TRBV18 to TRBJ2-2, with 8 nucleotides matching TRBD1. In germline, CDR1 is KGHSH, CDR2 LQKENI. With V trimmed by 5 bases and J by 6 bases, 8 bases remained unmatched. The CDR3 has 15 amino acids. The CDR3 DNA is TGTGCCAGCTCAAGTACGACAGGGGAGGCCGGGGAGCTGTTTTTT. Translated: CASSSTTGEAGELFF. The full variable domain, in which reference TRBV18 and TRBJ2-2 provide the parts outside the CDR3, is NAGVMQNPRHLVRRRGQEARLRCSPMKGHSHVYWYRQLPEEGLKFMVYLQKENIIDESGMPKERFSAEFPKEGPSILRIQQVVRGDSAAYFCASSSTTGEAGELFFGEGSRLTVL.

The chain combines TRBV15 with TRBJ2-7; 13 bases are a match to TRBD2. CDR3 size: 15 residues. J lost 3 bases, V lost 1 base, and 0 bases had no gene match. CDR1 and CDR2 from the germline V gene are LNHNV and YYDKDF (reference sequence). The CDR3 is CATSRGTSGGYEQYF. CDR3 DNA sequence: TGTGCCACCAGCAGAGGGACTAGCGGGGGCTACGAGCAGTACTTC.

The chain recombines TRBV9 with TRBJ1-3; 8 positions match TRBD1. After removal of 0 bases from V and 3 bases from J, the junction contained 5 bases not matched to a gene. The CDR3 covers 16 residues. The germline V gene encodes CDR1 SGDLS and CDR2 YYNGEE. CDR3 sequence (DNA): TGTGCCAGCAGCGTAGACACAGGGGGTTTTGGAAACACCATATATTTT. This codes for CASSVDTGGFGNTIYF.

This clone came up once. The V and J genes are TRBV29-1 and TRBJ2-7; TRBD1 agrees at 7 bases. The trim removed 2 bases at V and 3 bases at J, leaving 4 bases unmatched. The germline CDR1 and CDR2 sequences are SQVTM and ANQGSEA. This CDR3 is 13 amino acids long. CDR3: CSVETGDNYEQYF. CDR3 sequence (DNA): TGCAGCGTTGAAACAGGGGACAACTACGAGCAGTACTTC.